This TCR beta chain was found in a study of cytomegalovirus exposure and HLA in healthy donors. Study-level results: In vitro work confirmed that a few CMV-associated chains recognize CMV antigens.

V lost 3 bases and J lost 2; bases outside the gene matches: 8. The CDR3 has 16 residues. Germline lookup yields CDR1 SGHTA and CDR2 FQGNSA. The donors were in the approximately 120-subject validation cohort, distinct from the approximately 670-subject first cohort. The method was immunoSEQ multiplex PCR; TCRdb's version includes in-frame clones alone and lacks a portion of them. The sample records under 75,000 clones, 90% to 95% being singletons. Concerning this clone: What it binds is not known.

The chain carries TRBV7-2 and TRBJ2-7; the match to TRBD1 covers 9 bases. The receptor comes from a young man in good health and CMV-seropositive. The source material was PBMCs. The CDR3 bases are TGTGCCAGCAGCTTCATGCCCGGGACAGGGCCCTACGAGCAGTACTTC. Translating it yields CASSFMPGTGPYEQYF.